Included here is one T cell receptor beta chain sequence, with context. This record belongs to a study of blood T cell repertoires in COVID-19. Study summary: Samples taken during acute and convalescent COVID-19 were collected in the United States, Italy and Spain. The cDNA or gDNA used as material had been derived from T cells, B-cell-depleted T cells, or PBMCs.

Clones were read by immunoSEQ multiplex PCR, and TCRdb kept only the in-frame ones, dropping some. Of some 120,000 clones listed, around 80% are singletons. The specimen sequenced was peripheral blood. This receptor was identified in a man between 65 and 79 years old with acute or convalescent COVID-19.

CDR3 sequence (DNA): TGTGCCAGCAGTGCCCAGGGAAGCTCCTACGAGCAGTACTTC. The encoded protein is CASSAQGSSYEQYF. The genes are TRBV2 and TRBJ2-7; tentatively, D is TRBD1 (5 bases). Trimming took 4 bases from V and 0 from J, leaving 10 bases between them. This CDR3 is 14 amino acids long. Germline loops: CDR1 SNHLY, CDR2 FYNNEI.